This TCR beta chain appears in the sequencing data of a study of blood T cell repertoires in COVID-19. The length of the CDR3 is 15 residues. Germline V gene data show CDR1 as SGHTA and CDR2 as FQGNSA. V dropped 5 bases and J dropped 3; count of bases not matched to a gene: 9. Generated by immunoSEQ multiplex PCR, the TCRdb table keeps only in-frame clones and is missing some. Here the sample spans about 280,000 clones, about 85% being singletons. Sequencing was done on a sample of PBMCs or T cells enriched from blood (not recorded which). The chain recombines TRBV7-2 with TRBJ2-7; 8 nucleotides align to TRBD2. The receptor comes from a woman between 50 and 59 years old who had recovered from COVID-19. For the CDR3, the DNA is TGTGCCAGCAGCGCCATAGCGGGGCGCGGCTACGAGCAGTACTTC. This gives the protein CASSAIAGRGYEQYF.